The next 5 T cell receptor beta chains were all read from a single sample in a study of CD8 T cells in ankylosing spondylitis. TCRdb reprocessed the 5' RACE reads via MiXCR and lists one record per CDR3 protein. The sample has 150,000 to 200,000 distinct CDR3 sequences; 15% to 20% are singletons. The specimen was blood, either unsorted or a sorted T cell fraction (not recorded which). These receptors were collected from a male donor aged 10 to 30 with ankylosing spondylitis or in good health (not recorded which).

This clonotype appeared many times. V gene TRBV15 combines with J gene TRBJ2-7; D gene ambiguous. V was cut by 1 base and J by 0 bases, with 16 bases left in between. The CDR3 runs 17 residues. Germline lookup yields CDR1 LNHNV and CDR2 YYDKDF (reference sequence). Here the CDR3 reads CATSRGAVGSTSYEQYF. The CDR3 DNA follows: TGTGCCACCAGCAGAGGGGCGGTCGGGTCGACCTCCTACGAGCAGTACTTC.

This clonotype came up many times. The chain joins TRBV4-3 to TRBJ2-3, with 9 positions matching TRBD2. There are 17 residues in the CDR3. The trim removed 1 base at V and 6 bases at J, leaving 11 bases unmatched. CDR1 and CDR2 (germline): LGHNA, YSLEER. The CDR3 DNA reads TGCGCCAGCAGCCAAGGCAATCGGGGCGGGAGGGCGGATACGCAGTATTTT. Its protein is CASSQGNRGGRADTQYF.

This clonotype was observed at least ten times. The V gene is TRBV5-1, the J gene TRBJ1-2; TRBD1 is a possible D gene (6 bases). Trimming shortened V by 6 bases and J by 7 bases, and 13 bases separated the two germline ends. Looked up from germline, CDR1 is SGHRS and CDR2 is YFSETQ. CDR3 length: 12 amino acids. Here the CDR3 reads CASKQGAIGYTF. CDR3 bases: TGCGCCAGCAAACAGGGAGCTATTGGCTACACCTTC.

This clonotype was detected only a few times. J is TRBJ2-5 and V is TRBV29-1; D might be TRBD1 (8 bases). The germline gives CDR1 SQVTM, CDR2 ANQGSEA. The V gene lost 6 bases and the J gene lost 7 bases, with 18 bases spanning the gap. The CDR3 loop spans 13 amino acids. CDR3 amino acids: CSVRDSGTGTQYF. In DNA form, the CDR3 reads TGCAGCGTAAGGGACAGCGGGACAGGGACCCAGTACTTC.

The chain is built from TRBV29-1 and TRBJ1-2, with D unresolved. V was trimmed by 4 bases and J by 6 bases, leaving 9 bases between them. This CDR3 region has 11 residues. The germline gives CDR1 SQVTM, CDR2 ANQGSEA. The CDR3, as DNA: TGCAGCGTTGGGGCAGGAGATGGCTACACCTTC. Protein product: CSVGAGDGYTF.